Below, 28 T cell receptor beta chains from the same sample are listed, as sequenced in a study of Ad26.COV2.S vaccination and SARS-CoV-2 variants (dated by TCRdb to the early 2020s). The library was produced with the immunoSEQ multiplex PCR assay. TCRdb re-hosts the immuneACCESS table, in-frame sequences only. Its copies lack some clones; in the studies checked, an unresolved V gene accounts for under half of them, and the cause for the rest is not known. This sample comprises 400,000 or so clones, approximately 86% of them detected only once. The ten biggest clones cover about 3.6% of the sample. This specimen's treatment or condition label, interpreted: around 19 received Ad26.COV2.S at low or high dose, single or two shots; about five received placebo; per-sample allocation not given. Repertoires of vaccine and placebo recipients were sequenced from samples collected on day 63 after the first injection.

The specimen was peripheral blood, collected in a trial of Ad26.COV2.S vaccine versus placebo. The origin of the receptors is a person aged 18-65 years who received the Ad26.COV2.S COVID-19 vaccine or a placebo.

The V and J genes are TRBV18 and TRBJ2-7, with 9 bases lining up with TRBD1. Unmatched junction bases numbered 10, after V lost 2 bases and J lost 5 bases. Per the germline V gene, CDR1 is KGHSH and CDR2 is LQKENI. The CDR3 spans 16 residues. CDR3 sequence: CASSPTGTGKSHEQYF. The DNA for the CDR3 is TGTGCCAGCTCACCAACCGGGACAGGGAAGTCCCACGAGCAGTACTTC.

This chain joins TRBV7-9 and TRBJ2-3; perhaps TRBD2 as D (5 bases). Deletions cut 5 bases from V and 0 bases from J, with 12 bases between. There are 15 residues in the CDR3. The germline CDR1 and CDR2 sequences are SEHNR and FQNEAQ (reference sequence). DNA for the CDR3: TGTGCCAGCAGCAGAGGGAGTTTTAGCACAGATACGCAGTATTTT. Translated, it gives CASSRGSFSTDTQYF.

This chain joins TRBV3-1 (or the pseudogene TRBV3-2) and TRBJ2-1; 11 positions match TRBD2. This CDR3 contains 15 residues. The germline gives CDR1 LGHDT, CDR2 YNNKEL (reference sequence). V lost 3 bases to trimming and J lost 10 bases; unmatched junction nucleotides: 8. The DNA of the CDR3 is TGTGCCAGCAGCCAGTTAGCGGGGGGGCTGAAGGAGCAGTTCTTC. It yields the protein CASSQLAGGLKEQFF.

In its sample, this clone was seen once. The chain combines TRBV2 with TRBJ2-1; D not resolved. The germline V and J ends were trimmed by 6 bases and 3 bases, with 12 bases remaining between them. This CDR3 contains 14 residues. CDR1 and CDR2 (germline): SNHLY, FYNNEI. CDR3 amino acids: CASRASLSYNEQFF. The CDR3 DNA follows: TGTGCCAGCAGGGCCTCACTGAGCTACAATGAGCAGTTCTTC. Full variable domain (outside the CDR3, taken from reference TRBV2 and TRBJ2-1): EPEVTQTPSHQVTQMGQEVILRCVPISNHLYFYWYRQILGQKVEFLVSFYNNEISEKSEIFDDQFSVERPDGSNFTLKIRSTKLEDSAMYFCASRASLSYNEQFFGPGTRLTVL.

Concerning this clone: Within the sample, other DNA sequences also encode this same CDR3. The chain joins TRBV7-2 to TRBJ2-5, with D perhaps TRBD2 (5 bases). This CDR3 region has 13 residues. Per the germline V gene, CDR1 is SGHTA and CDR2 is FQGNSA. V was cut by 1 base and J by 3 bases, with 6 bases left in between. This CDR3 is CASSLVGEETQYF. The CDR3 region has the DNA TGTGCCAGCAGCTTAGTGGGAGAAGAGACCCAGTACTTC.

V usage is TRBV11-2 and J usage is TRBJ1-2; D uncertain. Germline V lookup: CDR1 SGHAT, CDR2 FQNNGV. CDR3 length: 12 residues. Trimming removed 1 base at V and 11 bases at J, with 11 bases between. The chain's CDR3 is CASSLGPTKYTF. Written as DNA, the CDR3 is TGTGCCAGCAGCTTAGGCCCGACCAAATACACCTTC.

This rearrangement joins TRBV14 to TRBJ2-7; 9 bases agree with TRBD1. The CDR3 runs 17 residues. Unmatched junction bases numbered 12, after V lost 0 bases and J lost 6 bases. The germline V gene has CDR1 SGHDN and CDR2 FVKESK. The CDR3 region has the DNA TGTGCCAGCAGCCAAGATCAGGAGGGGACAGGGTTCGGCGAGCAGTACTTC. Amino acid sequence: CASSQDQEGTGFGEQYF.

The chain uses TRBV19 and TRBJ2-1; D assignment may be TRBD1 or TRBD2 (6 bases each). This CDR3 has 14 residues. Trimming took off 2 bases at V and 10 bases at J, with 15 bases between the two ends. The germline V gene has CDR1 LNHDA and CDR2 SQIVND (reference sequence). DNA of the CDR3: TGTGCCAGTAGTATATATGGAGGGGGTGGGGAGCAGTTCTTC. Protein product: CASSIYGGGGEQFF.

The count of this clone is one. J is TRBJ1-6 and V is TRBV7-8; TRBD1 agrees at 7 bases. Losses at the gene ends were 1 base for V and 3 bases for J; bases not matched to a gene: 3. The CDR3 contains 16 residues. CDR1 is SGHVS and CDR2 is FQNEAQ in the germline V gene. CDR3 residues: CASSLVPGGYNSPLHF. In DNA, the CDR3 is TGTGCCAGCAGCTTAGTGCCAGGGGGCTATAATTCACCCCTCCACTTT.

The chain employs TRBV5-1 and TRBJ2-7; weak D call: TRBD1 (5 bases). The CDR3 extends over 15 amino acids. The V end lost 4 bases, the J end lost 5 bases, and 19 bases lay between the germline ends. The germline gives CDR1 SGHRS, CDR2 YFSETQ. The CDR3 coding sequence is TGCGCCAGCAGCGACATTGGACAACCGAGCCACGAGCAGTACTTC. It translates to CASSDIGQPSHEQYF.

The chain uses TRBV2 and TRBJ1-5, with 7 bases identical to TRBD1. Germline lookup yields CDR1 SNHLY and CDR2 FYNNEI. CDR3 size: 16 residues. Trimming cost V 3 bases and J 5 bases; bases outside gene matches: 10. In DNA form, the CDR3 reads TGTGCCAGCAGTGATGTGGGCAGGGGGATCGATCAGCCCCAGCATTTT. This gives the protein CASSDVGRGIDQPQHF.

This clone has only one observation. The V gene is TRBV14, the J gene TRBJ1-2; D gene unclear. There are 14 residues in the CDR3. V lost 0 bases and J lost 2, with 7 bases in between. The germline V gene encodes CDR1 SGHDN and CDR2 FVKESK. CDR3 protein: CASSQERGNYGYTF. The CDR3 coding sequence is TGTGCCAGCAGCCAAGAACGAGGGAACTATGGCTACACCTTC.

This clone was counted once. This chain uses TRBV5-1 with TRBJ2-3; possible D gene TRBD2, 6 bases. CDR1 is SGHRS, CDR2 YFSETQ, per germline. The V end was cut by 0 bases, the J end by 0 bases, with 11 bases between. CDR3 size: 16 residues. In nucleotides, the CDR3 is TGCGCCAGCAGCTTGGAGCTAGCGCTTAGCACAGATACGCAGTATTTT. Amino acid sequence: CASSLELALSTDTQYF.

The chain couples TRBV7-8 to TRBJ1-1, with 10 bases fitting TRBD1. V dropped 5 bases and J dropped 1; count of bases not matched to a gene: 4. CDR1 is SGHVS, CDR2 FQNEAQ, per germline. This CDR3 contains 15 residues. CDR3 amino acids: CASSGQGGWNTEAFF. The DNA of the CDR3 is TGTGCCAGCAGCGGACAGGGGGGATGGAACACTGAAGCTTTCTTT. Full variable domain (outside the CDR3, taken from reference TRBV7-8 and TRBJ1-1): GAGVSQSPRYKVAKRGQDVALRCDPISGHVSLFWYQQALGQGPEFLTYFQNEAQLDKSGLPSDRFFAERPEGSVSTLKIQRTQQEDSAVYLCASSGQGGWNTEAFFGQGTRLTVV.

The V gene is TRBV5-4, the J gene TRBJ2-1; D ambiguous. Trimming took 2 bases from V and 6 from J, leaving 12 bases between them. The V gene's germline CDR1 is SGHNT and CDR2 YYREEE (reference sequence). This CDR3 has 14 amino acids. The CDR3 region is CASSFLGEGNEQFF. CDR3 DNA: TGTGCCAGCAGCTTCCTTGGGGAAGGCAATGAGCAGTTCTTC.

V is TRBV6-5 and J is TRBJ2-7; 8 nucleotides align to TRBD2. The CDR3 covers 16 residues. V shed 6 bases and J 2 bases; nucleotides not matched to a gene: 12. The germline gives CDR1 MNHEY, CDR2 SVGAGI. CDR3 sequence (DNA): TGTGCCAGCAGATACCAAACAGCGGGGGTTACCTACGAGCAGTACTTC. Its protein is CASRYQTAGVTYEQYF.

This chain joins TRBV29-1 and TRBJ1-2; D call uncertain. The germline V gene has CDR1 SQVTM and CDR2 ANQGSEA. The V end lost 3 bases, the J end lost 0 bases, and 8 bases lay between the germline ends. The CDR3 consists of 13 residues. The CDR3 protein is CSVDWTANYGYTF. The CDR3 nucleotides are TGCAGCGTTGATTGGACGGCTAACTATGGCTACACCTTC.

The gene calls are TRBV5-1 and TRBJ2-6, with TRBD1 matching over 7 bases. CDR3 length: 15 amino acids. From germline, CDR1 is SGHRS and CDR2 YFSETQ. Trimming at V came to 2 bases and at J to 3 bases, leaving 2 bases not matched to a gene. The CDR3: CASSLTGVGANVLTF. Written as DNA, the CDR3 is TGCGCCAGCAGCTTAACAGGGGTTGGGGCCAACGTCCTGACTTTC. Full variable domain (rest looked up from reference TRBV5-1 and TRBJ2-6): KAGVTQTPRYLIKTRGQQVTLSCSPISGHRSVSWYQQTPGQGLQFLFEYFSETQRNKGNFPGRFSGRQFSNSRSEMNVSTLELGDSALYLCASSLTGVGANVLTFGAGSRLTVL.

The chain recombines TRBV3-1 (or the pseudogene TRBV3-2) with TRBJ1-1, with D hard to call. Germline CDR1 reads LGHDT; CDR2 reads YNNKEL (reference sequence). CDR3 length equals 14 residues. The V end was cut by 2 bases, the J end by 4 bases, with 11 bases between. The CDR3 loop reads CASSQTLLGTEAFF. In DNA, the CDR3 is TGTGCCAGCAGCCAAACTTTGCTGGGCACTGAAGCTTTCTTT.

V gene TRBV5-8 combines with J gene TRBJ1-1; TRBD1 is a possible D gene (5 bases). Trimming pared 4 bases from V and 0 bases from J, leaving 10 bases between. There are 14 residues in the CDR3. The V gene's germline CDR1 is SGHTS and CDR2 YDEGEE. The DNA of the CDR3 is TGTGCCAGCAGCCATGGGACGTTGAACACTGAAGCTTTCTTT. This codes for CASSHGTLNTEAFF.

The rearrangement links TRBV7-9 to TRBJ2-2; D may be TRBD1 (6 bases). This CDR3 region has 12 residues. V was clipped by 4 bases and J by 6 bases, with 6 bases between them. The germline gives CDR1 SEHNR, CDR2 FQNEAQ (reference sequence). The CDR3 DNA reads TGTGCCAGCAGCTCAGGGGCCGGGGAGCTGTTTTTT. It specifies CASSSGAGELFF.

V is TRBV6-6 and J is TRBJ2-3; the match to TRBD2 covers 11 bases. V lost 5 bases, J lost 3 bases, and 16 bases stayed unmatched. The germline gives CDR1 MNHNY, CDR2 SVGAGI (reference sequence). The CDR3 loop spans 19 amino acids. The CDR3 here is CASSQHSGGAAERTDTQYF. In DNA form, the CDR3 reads TGTGCCAGCAGTCAACATAGCGGGGGGGCGGCTGAACGGACAGATACGCAGTATTTT.

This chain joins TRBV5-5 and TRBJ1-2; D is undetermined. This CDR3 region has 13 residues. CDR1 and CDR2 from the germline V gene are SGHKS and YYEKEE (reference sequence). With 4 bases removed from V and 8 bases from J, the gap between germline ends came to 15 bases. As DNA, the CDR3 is TGTGCCAGCAGCCCCGGTTGGAGCGGCGGCTACACCTTC. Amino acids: CASSPGWSGGYTF.

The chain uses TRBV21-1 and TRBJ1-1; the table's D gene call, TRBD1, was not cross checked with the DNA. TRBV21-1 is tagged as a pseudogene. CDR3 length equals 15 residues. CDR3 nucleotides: TGTGCCAGCAGCAAAAAAGGGACAGGGCAGGGTGAAGCTTTCTTT. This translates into CASSKKGTGQGEAFF.

The CDR3 DNA sequence: TGTGCCAGCAGTGACGGGGGGAGTATGAGTGAGCAGTACTTC. Translation gives CASSDGGSMSEQYF. This chain joins TRBV2 and TRBJ2-7; 7 positions match TRBD2. The V gene end was trimmed by 3 bases and the J gene end by 7 bases; junction bases not matched to a gene: 9. The CDR3 is made up of 14 amino acids. Germline CDR1 SNHLY, CDR2 FYNNEI.

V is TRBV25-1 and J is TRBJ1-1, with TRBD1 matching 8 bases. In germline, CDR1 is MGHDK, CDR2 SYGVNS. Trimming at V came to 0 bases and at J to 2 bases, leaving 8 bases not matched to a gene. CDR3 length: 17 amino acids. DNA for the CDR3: TGTGCCAGCAGTGAATATTTCCCGACAGGGGTCAACACTGAAGCTTTCTTT. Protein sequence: CASSEYFPTGVNTEAFF.

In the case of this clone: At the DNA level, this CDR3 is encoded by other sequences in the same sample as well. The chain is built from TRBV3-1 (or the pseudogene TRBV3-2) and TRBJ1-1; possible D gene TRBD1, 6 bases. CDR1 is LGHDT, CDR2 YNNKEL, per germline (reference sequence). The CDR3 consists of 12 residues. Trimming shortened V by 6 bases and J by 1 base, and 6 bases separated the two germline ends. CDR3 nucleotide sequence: TGTGCCAGCAGGACAGGGAACACTGAAGCTTTCTTT. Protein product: CASRTGNTEAFF.

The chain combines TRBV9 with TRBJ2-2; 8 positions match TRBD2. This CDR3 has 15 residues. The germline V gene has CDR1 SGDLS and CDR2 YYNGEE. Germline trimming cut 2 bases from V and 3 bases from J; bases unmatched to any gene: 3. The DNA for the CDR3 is TGTGCCAGCAGCGTGAGCGGGGGAGACACCGGGGAGCTGTTTTTT. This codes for CASSVSGGDTGELFF.